The 17 T cell receptor beta chains reported below all come from one sample, sequenced in a study of blood T cell repertoires in COVID-19. Produced via immunoSEQ multiplex PCR; TCRdb's table is partial and in-frame only. In the table there are approximately 250,000 clones, 80% to 90% of which are singletons. The sequencing sample was made of peripheral blood. These receptor sequences come from a man aged 30 to 45 who had recovered from COVID-19.

V gene TRBV5-1 combines with J gene TRBJ1-1; a possible D gene is TRBD1 (5 bases). The CDR3 contains 16 residues. Trimming shortened V by 2 bases and J by 0 bases, and 14 bases separated the two germline ends. The germline V gene encodes CDR1 SGHRS and CDR2 YFSETQ. CDR3: CASSFLEPGMNTEAFF. The CDR3 DNA is TGCGCCAGCAGCTTTCTTGAGCCAGGGATGAACACTGAAGCTTTCTTT.

The chain joins TRBV5-1 to TRBJ1-1, with D possibly being TRBD1 (5 bases). The CDR3 contains 14 residues. The ends were cut back, 1 base at V and 1 base at J, with 8 bases in the middle. From germline, CDR1 is SGHRS and CDR2 YFSETQ. CDR3 sequence: CASSLSGPNTEAFF. The CDR3 region has the DNA TGCGCCAGCAGCTTGTCAGGGCCGAACACTGAAGCTTTCTTT.

This rearrangement joins TRBV18 to TRBJ1-5; 8 nucleotides line up with TRBD1. The CDR3 sequence is 16 residues long. The ends lost 2 bases at V and 1 base at J; junction bases unmatched: 4. The germline CDR1 and CDR2 sequences are KGHSH and LQKENI. The CDR3 reads CASSPEDRGSNQPQHF. CDR3 DNA sequence: TGTGCCAGCTCACCAGAAGACAGGGGAAGCAATCAGCCCCAGCATTTT.

V usage is TRBV25-1 and J usage is TRBJ1-1; the match to TRBD1 covers 8 bases. Germline V gene data show CDR1 as MGHDK and CDR2 as SYGVNS. The CDR3 contains 15 residues. Unmatched junction bases numbered 7, after V lost 4 bases and J lost 3 bases. Written as DNA, the CDR3 is TGTGCCAGCAGTGCCTCGACAGGGGTGGACACTGAAGCTTTCTTT. Protein: CASSASTGVDTEAFF.

The chain recombines TRBV15 with TRBJ2-7; TRBD2 is a possible D gene (6 bases). This CDR3 region has 15 residues. The V end was cut by 1 base, the J end by 5 bases, with 15 bases between. The germline gives CDR1 LNHNV, CDR2 YYDKDF (reference sequence). CDR3 amino acids: CATSRVPGLGHEQYF. CDR3 DNA: TGTGCCACCAGCAGAGTACCGGGACTGGGTCACGAGCAGTACTTC.

CDR3 loop: CASSPGQGRRNEQFF. The CDR3 bases are TGTGCCAGCAGCCCGGGACAGGGAAGGAGGAATGAGCAGTTCTTC. The V call is TRBV11-2, the J call TRBJ2-1; TRBD1 matches 9 bases. The CDR3 totals 15 residues. V trimming: 5 bases; J trimming: 7 bases; junction bases outside the gene matches: 9. Germline V CDR1 and CDR2: SGHAT, FQNNGV.

The gene calls are TRBV19 and TRBJ2-7; 7 bases are a match to TRBD1. J gave up 2 bases and V 3 bases, and 4 bases lay outside the gene matches. The CDR3 is 14 amino acids. Germline V lookup: CDR1 LNHDA, CDR2 SQIVND (reference sequence). The CDR3 region has the DNA TGTGCCAGTAGTATCGACAGGGTTCCCTACGAGCAGTACTTC. It yields the protein CASSIDRVPYEQYF.

The V call is TRBV3-1 (or the pseudogene TRBV3-2), the J call TRBJ2-3, with 7 bases aligning to TRBD1. Germline-derived CDR1 and CDR2 are LGHDT and YNNKEL (reference sequence). V lost 6 bases and J lost 6; bases outside the gene matches: 6. This CDR3 contains 13 residues. Here the CDR3 reads CASSQQGSDTQYF. The DNA of the CDR3 is TGTGCCAGCAGTCAACAGGGGTCGGATACGCAGTATTTT.

The genes are TRBV19 and TRBJ1-4, with D possibly TRBD1 on 6 matching bases. The CDR3 contains 16 residues. Between the trimmed V and J ends, which lost 7 bases and 4 bases, there was a span of 19 bases. Per the germline V gene, CDR1 is LNHDA and CDR2 is SQIVND (reference sequence). In nucleotides, the CDR3 is TGTGCCAGTACCCAATATGGGACACCCGATAATGAAAAACTGTTTTTT. Amino acid sequence: CASTQYGTPDNEKLFF.

The V gene is TRBV12-3 or TRBV12-4, the J gene TRBJ1-1; unclear D gene. V shed 4 bases and J shed 1 base, with 7 bases lying between them. The CDR3 loop spans 13 amino acids. As DNA, the CDR3 is TGTGCCAGCAGTTGGGCAGGGAACACTGAAGCTTTCTTT. Translated: CASSWAGNTEAFF.

This rearrangement joins TRBV24-1 to TRBJ2-2, with D possibly TRBD1 on 7 matching bases. This CDR3 has 18 amino acids. Deletions cut 4 bases from V and 3 bases from J, with 20 bases between. From germline, CDR1 is KGHDR and CDR2 SFDVKD. The CDR3 nucleotides are TGTGCCACCAGTGACGCGGTACGGAGGGGGCGCGACACCGGGGAGCTGTTTTTT. Residues: CATSDAVRRGRDTGELFF.

The CDR3 nucleotides read TGTGCCAGCAGCCTCCGGGGGGGCACTCAGCCCCAGCATTTT. As protein: CASSLRGGTQPQHF. The chain is built from TRBV7-9 and TRBJ1-5, with D maybe TRBD1 (6 bases). Between the trimmed V and J ends, which lost 5 bases and 6 bases, there was a span of 14 bases. This CDR3 spans 14 amino acids. The germline V gene encodes CDR1 SEHNR and CDR2 FQNEAQ (reference sequence).

V is TRBV29-1 and J is TRBJ1-1; no reliable D call. CDR1 is SQVTM, CDR2 ANQGSEA, per germline. This CDR3 is 12 amino acids long. V was cut by 1 base and J by 5 bases, with 8 bases left in between. Here the CDR3 reads CSVEGRRTEAFF. CDR3 in DNA: TGCAGCGTTGAAGGGAGGAGGACTGAAGCTTTCTTT. Complete variable domain (other parts from reference TRBV29-1 and TRBJ1-1): SAVISQKPSRDICQRGTSLTIQCQVDSQVTMMFWYRQQPGQSLTLIATANQGSEATYESGFVIDKFPISRPNLTFSTLTVSNMSPEDSSIYLCSVEGRRTEAFFGQGTRLTVV.

The chain recombines TRBV7-2 with TRBJ2-1; 9 bases map to TRBD1. Germline values: CDR1 SGHTA, CDR2 FQGNSA. The CDR3 is made up of 15 amino acids. J lost 6 bases, V lost 5 bases, and 8 bases had no gene match. The CDR3 here is CASSLWGQGGNEQFF. The CDR3 DNA follows: TGTGCCAGCAGCCTATGGGGACAGGGAGGCAATGAGCAGTTCTTC.

This rearrangement joins TRBV19 to TRBJ1-5; D unclear. There are 12 residues in the CDR3. Trimming pared 6 bases from V and 4 bases from J, leaving 7 bases between. The V gene's germline CDR1 is LNHDA and CDR2 SQIVND (reference sequence). The CDR3 bases are TGTGCCAGTAGGTTCGGTAATCAGCCCCAGCATTTT. Its translation is CASRFGNQPQHF.

The chain couples TRBV6-5 to TRBJ1-4, with D maybe TRBD1 (5 bases). The germline CDR1 and CDR2 sequences are MNHEY and SVGAGI. V was shortened by 8 bases and J by 7 bases, with 11 bases between the two germline ends. The CDR3 contains 12 residues. CDR3 nucleotides: TGTGCCAGCGGAGGGACGGCTGAAAAACTGTTTTTT. Translation: CASGGTAEKLFF.

The rearrangement uses TRBV18 and TRBJ1-5; TRBD1 agrees at 8 bases. V lost 3 bases, J lost 7 bases, and 2 bases stayed unmatched. The CDR3 spans 13 residues. Germline-derived CDR1 and CDR2 are KGHSH and LQKENI. DNA for the CDR3: TGTGCCAGCTCACCGGACAGGGCCCAGCCCCAGCATTTT. Translated, it gives CASSPDRAQPQHF.